The source of this TCR beta chain is a study of cytomegalovirus exposure and HLA in healthy donors. PCR used 60 Vbeta primers and 13 Jbeta primers. The method was immunoSEQ multiplex PCR; TCRdb's version includes in-frame clones alone and lacks a portion of them. The repertoire holds 130,000 to 150,000 clones, with 60% to 85% as singletons. Study observations and caveats: In vitro assays verified that a few CMV-associated chains recognized CMV antigens specifically. A later analysis appeared to link common viral pathogens to several of the most significant clusters.

About this clone: As yet, its antigen is unknown.

The length of the CDR3 is 15 residues. Trimming cost V 2 bases and J 7 bases; bases outside gene matches: 8. CDR1 and CDR2 from the germline V gene are SGHRS and YFSETQ. This TCR was sampled from a man in his late teens or twenties in good health and CMV-seronegative. This sequence joins TRBV5-1 and TRBJ1-2, with 10 bases lining up with TRBD1. The sample was PBMCs. This CDR3 reads CASSFSLDRGPGYTF. The CDR3 region has the DNA TGCGCCAGCAGCTTTTCCCTCGACAGGGGGCCTGGCTACACCTTC. Complete variable domain (other parts from reference TRBV5-1 and TRBJ1-2): KAGVTQTPRYLIKTRGQQVTLSCSPISGHRSVSWYQQTPGQGLQFLFEYFSETQRNKGNFPGRFSGRQFSNSRSEMNVSTLELGDSALYLCASSFSLDRGPGYTFGSGTRLTVV.